This TCR beta chain was identified during a study of blood T cell repertoires in COVID-19. Study information: Acute and convalescent COVID-19 samples came from the United States, Italy and Spain. T cells, B-cell-depleted T cells, or PBMCs provided the cDNA or gDNA that served as material.

This clone was recorded once. Different DNA sequences within this sample yield the same CDR3. Germline trimming cut 6 bases from V and 4 bases from J; bases unmatched to any gene: 5. CDR1 is LNHDA and CDR2 is SQIVND in the germline V gene (reference sequence). The CDR3 covers 13 residues. As handled by the study authors: Amplification of reference gene primers was used by the study to estimate nucleated cell counts. Sequencing used immunoSEQ multiplex PCR; TCRdb keeps in-frame clones, though not all of them. The V and J calls and clone size are taken from that table; D and trimming were inferred from the DNA. The table shows about 35,000 clones, with about 90% occurring only once.

This receptor was taken from a man older than 75 with acute or convalescent COVID-19. Source material: peripheral blood. The V gene is TRBV19, the J gene TRBJ1-1, with 7 bases that match TRBD1. In nucleotides, the CDR3 is TGTGCCAGTAGCTCCCAGGGGGGCACTGAAGCTTTCTTT. Its protein product is CASSSQGGTEAFF.